These 15 T cell receptor beta chains originate from one sample sequenced in a study of T cell repertoires in ileal Crohn's disease. Assay used: immunoSEQ multiplex PCR; TCRdb lists only in-frame clones, some missing. This sample carries fewer than 5,500 clones, approximately 78% of them seen once, and the ten largest clones take about 14%. The sample taken for sequencing was ileal tissue. These receptor sequences come from an adult with Crohn's disease.

V gene TRBV6-8 combines with J gene TRBJ2-7, with 11 bases that match TRBD2. Per the germline V gene, CDR1 is MNHGY and CDR2 is SAAAGT. Trimming removed 2 bases from V and 3 bases from J; junction bases left unmatched: 24. The CDR3 totals 22 residues. In DNA, the CDR3 is TGTGCCAGCAGTTACGCGTCCTCCCTTAGCGGGAGGGCCCTTCAGGTAAACTACGAGCAGTACTTC. Protein sequence: CASSYASSLSGRALQVNYEQYF.

V and J are TRBV7-9 and TRBJ1-5; no clear D gene. The V and J ends lost 4 bases and 5 bases respectively, with 9 bases between them. Germline-derived CDR1 and CDR2 are SEHNR and FQNEAQ (reference sequence). The CDR3 consists of 13 residues. Written as DNA, the CDR3 is TGTGCCAGCAGCTCGACAAGATATCAGCCCCAGCATTTT. Its translation is CASSSTRYQPQHF.

The chain carries TRBV4-2 and TRBJ2-7; TRBD1 matches 10 bases. The CDR3 runs 15 residues. Looked up from germline, CDR1 is LGHNA and CDR2 is YNFKEQ. V was pared by 4 bases and J by 5 bases, with 8 bases of the junction left unmatched. CDR3 DNA sequence: TGTGCCAGCAGCCTTCGGGACAGGGGAAACCACGAGCAGTACTTC. It is translated as CASSLRDRGNHEQYF.

The J gene is TRBJ1-3, the V gene TRBV27, with D unresolved. The germline V and J ends were trimmed by 2 bases and 0 bases, with 8 bases remaining between them. CDR1 is MNHEY, CDR2 SMNVEV, per germline (reference sequence). The CDR3 totals 15 residues. The CDR3 region is CASSLGVSSGNTIYF. In DNA, the CDR3 is TGTGCCAGCAGTTTAGGGGTTTCCTCTGGAAACACCATATATTTT.

The V gene is TRBV5-1, the J gene TRBJ1-4, with D uncertain. This CDR3 comprises 14 residues. Between the trimmed V and J ends, which lost 2 bases and 5 bases, there was a span of 10 bases. The V gene's germline CDR1 is SGHRS and CDR2 YFSETQ. The CDR3, as DNA: TGCGCCAGCAGCTTCAGTGGGCTGAATGAAAAACTGTTTTTT. Its translation is CASSFSGLNEKLFF.

This chain links TRBV5-8 with TRBJ1-4; D is perhaps TRBD1 (6 bases). The CDR3 is made up of 15 amino acids. The V gene's germline CDR1 is SGHTS and CDR2 YDEGEE. V lost 0 bases, J lost 6 bases, and 12 bases lay in between. The CDR3 coding sequence is TGTGCCAGCAGCTTGGGACGGGGGCCCCATGAAAAACTGTTTTTT. Residues: CASSLGRGPHEKLFF. Filled out from reference TRBV5-8 and TRBJ1-4, the complete variable domain reads EAGVTQSPTHLIKTRGQQATLRCSPISGHTSVYWYQQALGLGLQFLLWYDEGEERNRGNFPPRFSGRQFPNYSSELNVNALELEDSALYLCASSLGRGPHEKLFFGSGTQLSVL.

V usage is TRBV5-1 and J usage is TRBJ1-1; D gene ambiguous. The CDR3 sequence is 15 residues long. Trimming removed 3 bases from V and 4 bases from J, with 16 bases in between. Germline CDR1 SGHRS, CDR2 YFSETQ. The CDR3 loop is CASSYTAAIVTEAFF. In DNA form, the CDR3 reads TGCGCCAGCAGCTACACTGCCGCCATTGTCACTGAAGCTTTCTTT.

The chain has TRBV5-1 and TRBJ1-2; 8 nucleotides align to TRBD1. V was clipped by 9 bases and J by 0 bases; unmatched bases: 10. Germline lookup yields CDR1 SGHRS and CDR2 YFSETQ. The CDR3 runs to 15 residues. CDR3 in DNA: TGCGCCACCTTCGATGGGACAGGCCCTAACTATGGCTACACCTTC. It encodes CATFDGTGPNYGYTF.

V is TRBV19 and J is TRBJ2-6; no definite D call. Trimming left V 1 base short and J 4 bases short, with 11 bases between. This CDR3 spans 16 amino acids. Germline CDR1 and CDR2: LNHDA and SQIVND (reference sequence). CDR3 coding DNA: TGTGCCAGTAGTATAGGACGACGATCCGGGGCCAACGTCCTGACTTTC. It codes for CASSIGRRSGANVLTF.

About this clone: Since the CDR3 does not end with the conserved phenylalanine or tryptophan, this likely comes from a read error. Because the CDR3's place on the DNA is in doubt, the DNA is left out and the CDR3 is given as listed by TCRdb. The genes are TRBV6-1 and TRBJ1-6. The germline CDR1 and CDR2 sequences are MNHNS and SASEGT. The CDR3 spans 11 amino acids, including both terminal residues. The CDR3 loop is CASSEEYTPLL.

The V call is TRBV2, the J call TRBJ1-5; no clear D. The CDR3 runs to 15 residues. The V and J ends lost 5 bases and 5 bases respectively, with 16 bases between them. Per the germline V gene, CDR1 is SNHLY and CDR2 is FYNNEI. The DNA of the CDR3 is TGTGCCAGCAGTCCGGGTAGATCGAAGGATCAGCCCCAGCATTTT. Translation gives CASSPGRSKDQPQHF. The variable domain in full, with the rest retrieved from reference TRBV2 and TRBJ1-5, is EPEVTQTPSHQVTQMGQEVILRCVPISNHLYFYWYRQILGQKVEFLVSFYNNEISEKSEIFDDQFSVERPDGSNFTLKIRSTKLEDSAMYFCASSPGRSKDQPQHFGDGTRLSIL.

This chain links TRBV11-2 with TRBJ2-3; TRBD1 aligns across 9 bases. V was clipped by 4 bases and J by 3 bases; unmatched bases: 5. The CDR3 totals 15 residues. Germline V gene sequence: CDR1 SGHAT, CDR2 FQNNGV. This CDR3 reads CASSSDRGRTDTQYF. The CDR3 nucleotides are TGTGCCAGCAGCTCCGACAGGGGGAGGACAGATACGCAGTATTTT.

In its sample, this clone is medium-sized (0.01 to 0.1%). The genes are TRBV30 and TRBJ1-5, with D unresolved. The CDR3 spans 12 residues. The V end was cut by 4 bases, the J end by 10 bases, with 14 bases between. CDR1 and CDR2 from the germline V gene are GTSNPN and SVGIG (reference sequence). The DNA for the CDR3 is TGTGCCTGGAAACCCAATAACGGCCCCCAGCATTTT. Translating gives CAWKPNNGPQHF.

The chain has TRBV27 and TRBJ2-2; tentatively, D is TRBD1 (7 bases). V lost 5 bases to trimming and J lost 5 bases, with 12 bases between them. Looked up from germline, CDR1 is MNHEY and CDR2 is SMNVEV (reference sequence). This CDR3 is 14 amino acids long. DNA of the CDR3: TGTGCCAGCAGTCCCCAGGGGGGTACCGGGGAGCTGTTTTTT. This codes for CASSPQGGTGELFF.

The rearrangement uses TRBV25-1 and TRBJ1-4, with 8 bases aligning to TRBD1. The CDR3 covers 17 residues. With V trimmed by 0 bases and J by 4 bases, 7 bases remained unmatched. Germline assignment: CDR1 MGHDK and CDR2 SYGVNS. The CDR3 region is CASSEYRRGRSNEKLFF. CDR3 coding DNA: TGTGCCAGCAGTGAATATCGCAGGGGGCGTAGTAATGAAAAACTGTTTTTT.